This entry is about one T cell receptor (beta chain). The data were taken from a study of TIL therapy for anti-PD-1-resistant metastatic lung cancer. Indicated time point: pre-treatment sample, taken before nivolumab and TIL therapy. Pleural nodules or supraclavicular lymph nodes made up most of the excised metastases sampled. Sequencing used immunoSEQ v3. Only in-frame clones appear in the TCRdb table, and some are missing; sequencing was by immunoSEQ multiplex PCR. The sample includes about 13,000 clones, roughly three fifths of them seen just once. Material: tumor tissue, obtained at baseline. This sequence was found in a woman aged 30-85 years with non-small cell lung cancer.

The CDR3 spells CASIGLSYGYTF. In DNA, the CDR3 is TGTGCCAGCATAGGGTTGTCCTATGGCTACACCTTC. This sequence joins TRBV28 and TRBJ1-2; D unclear. There are 12 residues in the CDR3. Trimming took off 7 bases at V and 4 bases at J, with 10 bases between the two ends. CDR1 MDHEN and CDR2 SYDVKM come from the germline V gene.